A selection of T cell receptor beta chains follows, all from one sample in a study of PD-L1 blockade in urothelial cancer. Sequencing used immunoSEQ multiplex PCR; TCRdb keeps in-frame clones, though not all of them. Of 50,000 or so clones in the sample, 70% to 90% were seen once. The sample in question was PBMCs, obtained around atezolizumab (anti-PD-L1) treatment. The receptor source for this set is a man aged 60 to 75 with urothelial cancer. Each CDR3 is given with its conserved first and last residue. A D gene is named only where the DNA matches it firmly. Clone size is not always given. Where it is, it says once, few, many or a class for expanded clones.

NA | NA | TRBJ1-1 | TRBV7-9 | CASSPPSGTEAFF | TGTGCCAGCAGCCCCCCCTCGGGCACTGAAGCTTTCTTT
TRBD1 | NA | TRBJ1-5 | TRBV19 | CASSSRDRGRTGNQPQHF | TGTGCCAGTAGTAGCCGGGACAGGGGGCGAACGGGCAATCAGCCCCAGCATTTT
NA | NA | TRBJ1-6 | TRBV7-9 | CASSPTGFNSPLHF | TGTGCCAGCAGCCCTACGGGGTTTAATTCACCCCTCCACTTT
NA | NA | TRBJ1-2 | TRBV11-1 | CASSLRRGGGYTF | TGTGCCAGCAGCCTGAGACGGGGTGGGGGCTACACCTTC
TRBD2 | NA | TRBJ2-1 | TRBV7-2 | CASSFRLAGYNEQFF | TGTGCCAGCAGCTTCCGACTAGCGGGTTACAATGAGCAGTTCTTC
NA | NA | TRBJ2-5 | TRBV5-6 | CASSPGVLQETQYF | TGTGCCAGCAGTCCCGGGGTGTTGCAAGAGACCCAGTACTTC
TRBD2 | once | TRBJ2-1 | TRBV4-1 | CASSQTYPGLAGGSSYNEQFF | TGCGCCAGCAGCCAGACTTATCCGGGACTAGCGGGGGGCAGCTCCTACAATGAGCAGTTCTTC
TRBD2 | once | TRBJ2-5 | TRBV30 | CAWSVGLADKETQYF | TGTGCCTGGAGTGTCGGACTAGCCGATAAAGAGACCCAGTACTTC
NA | NA | TRBJ1-6 | TRBV2 | CASTGSGGFGSPLHF | TGTGCCAGCACCGGGTCTGGAGGGTTTGGTTCACCCCTCCACTTT
NA | NA | TRBJ2-6 | TRBV7-2 | CASSLWRGSGANVLTF | TGTGCCAGCAGCTTATGGCGGGGAAGTGGGGCCAACGTCCTGACTTTC
NA | NA | TRBJ1-1 | TRBV19 | CASIRQTGTEAFF | TGTGCCAGTATCCGACAGACTGGCACTGAAGCTTTCTTT
TRBD2 | NA | TRBJ2-5 | TRBV7-7 | CASSPFGTSGGKTQYF | TGTGCTAGCAGCCCATTTGGGACTAGCGGGGGAAAGACCCAGTACTTC
NA | NA | TRBJ2-7 | TRBV14 | CASSQERGPVDEQYF | TGTGCCAGCAGCCAAGAGCGGGGGCCTGTAGACGAGCAGTACTTC
NA | NA | TRBJ2-1 | TRBV9 | CASSVRDISYNEQFF | TGTGCCAGCAGCGTTAGGGACATCTCCTACAATGAGCAGTTCTTC
NA | NA | TRBJ1-6 | TRBV7-2 | CASSLVVQGGSPLHF | TGTGCCAGCAGCTTAGTGGTTCAGGGAGGTTCACCCCTCCACTTT
TRBD1 | NA | TRBJ2-3 | TRBV9 | CASSVGQGGTDTQYF | TGTGCCAGCAGCGTAGGACAGGGAGGCACAGATACGCAGTATTTT
TRBD2 | NA | TRBJ2-7 | TRBV10-2 | CASRSGGLTYEQYF | TGCGCCAGCAGGAGCGGGGGGCTGACCTACGAGCAGTACTTC
TRBD2 | NA | TRBJ2-1 | TRBV27 | CASSLRLASYNEQFF | TGTGCCAGCAGTCTCCGACTAGCTTCCTACAATGAGCAGTTCTTC
TRBD2 | once | TRBJ2-1 | TRBV11-3 | CASSFVLAGANEQFF | TGTGCCAGCAGCTTCGTACTAGCGGGGGCAAATGAGCAGTTCTTC
NA | NA | TRBJ2-2 | TRBV6-6 | CASTPRRGSGELFF | TGTGCCAGCACCCCCCGAAGAGGTTCCGGGGAGCTGTTTTTT
TRBD2 | NA | TRBJ2-1 | TRBV9 | CASSNRLAGIYNEQFF | TGTGCCAGCAGCAACAGACTAGCGGGGATCTACAATGAGCAGTTCTTC
NA | few | TRBJ2-1 | TRBV5-6 | CASSNDTYNEQFF | TGTGCCAGCAGCAACGACACTTACAATGAGCAGTTCTTC
NA | NA | TRBJ1-2 | TRBV30 | CAWSVPGAYGYTF | TGTGCCTGGAGTGTTCCAGGGGCCTATGGCTACACCTTC
NA | NA | TRBJ2-5 | TRBV5-6 | CASSPTLLETQYF | TGTGCCAGCAGCCCGACTTTACTAGAGACCCAGTACTTC
TRBD1 | NA | TRBJ1-5 | TRBV7-8 | CASSSRQGPLGQPQHF | TGTGCCAGCAGCTCAAGACAGGGACCGTTGGGGCAGCCCCAGCATTTT
TRBD1 | NA | TRBJ2-2 | TRBV6-5 | CASSYSTGGLRELFF | TGTGCCAGCAGTTACTCGACAGGGGGCCTCCGGGAGCTGTTTTTT
NA | NA | TRBJ2-7 | TRBV28 | CASSPGISYEQYF | TGTGCCAGCAGCCCAGGAATCTCCTACGAGCAGTACTTC
TRBD1 | NA | TRBJ1-5 | TRBV11-3 | CASSLGDSSNQPQHF | TGTGCCAGCAGCTTAGGGGACAGTAGCAATCAGCCCCAGCATTTT
TRBD2 | NA | TRBJ2-5 | TRBV5-8 | CASSPRTSAETQYF | TGTGCCAGCAGTCCTCGGACTAGCGCGGAGACCCAGTACTTC